The 5 T cell receptor beta chains reported below all come from one sample, sequenced in a study of blood T cell repertoires in COVID-19. Repertoires were generated with immunoSEQ multiplex PCR, while TCRdb's copy carries only in-frame clones and drops some. The table shows a few hundred thousand clones, with about nine tenths occurring only once. Sequenced input: peripheral blood. Receptor source: a woman aged 25-40 years who had recovered from COVID-19.

About this clone itself: This same CDR3 is encoded by further DNA sequences in the sample. The rearrangement links TRBV18 to TRBJ1-1; TRBD1 matches 11 bases. The J segment lost 4 bases and the V segment lost 2 bases, leaving 0 bases of the junction unmatched. The CDR3 runs to 14 residues. CDR1 KGHSH and CDR2 LQKENI come from the germline V gene. In DNA form, the CDR3 reads TGTGCCAGCTCACCAGGGACAGGGGGCACTGAAGCTTTCTTT. This gives the protein CASSPGTGGTEAFF.

The chain uses TRBV7-9 and TRBJ2-6, with TRBD2 as a possible D gene (5 bases). Per germline, CDR1 SEHNR and CDR2 FQNEAQ (reference sequence). The CDR3 is made up of 18 amino acids. V was shortened by 7 bases and J by 3 bases, with 22 bases between the two germline ends. The CDR3 DNA reads as TGTGCCAGCATCGGGATGCTAAAGGGAGTCGGTGGGGCCAACGTCCTGACTTTC. Translated: CASIGMLKGVGGANVLTF.

This chain connects TRBV30 to TRBJ2-5; D might be TRBD2 (6 bases). Germline-derived CDR1 and CDR2 are GTSNPN and SVGIG (reference sequence). The CDR3 loop spans 12 amino acids. This CDR3 reads CSSGRVKETQYF. The CDR3 DNA is TGTAGTAGCGGCAGGGTGAAAGAGACCCAGTACTTC.

The chain links TRBV6-6 to TRBJ2-4; 7 positions match TRBD2. This CDR3 has 16 amino acids. Germline V CDR1 and CDR2: MNHNY, SVGAGI (reference sequence). Trimming took 2 bases from V and 3 from J; bases not matched to a gene: 7. CDR3 DNA sequence: TGTGCCAGCAGTTACAGCAGCGGGGTGGTCAAAAACATTCAGTACTTC. Its protein product is CASSYSSGVVKNIQYF.

This clone was seen a single time. V is TRBV12-3 or TRBV12-4 and J is TRBJ1-1; a weak D match, TRBD1 (6 bases). This CDR3 has 13 residues. V was pared by 5 bases and J by 8 bases, with 15 bases between. CDR3 sequence: CASSPRQGWEAFF. DNA of the CDR3: TGTGCCAGCAGTCCCAGGCAGGGGTGGGAAGCTTTCTTT.